This is a list of T cell receptor beta chains from one sample in a study of T cells after yellow fever vaccination. TCRdb passed the 5' RACE reads through MiXCR, listing each CDR3 protein once. Here the sample spans about 500,000 distinct CDR3 sequences, around a sixth being singletons. The sample here was PBMCs, taken around 5 days after the first yellow fever vaccination. The receptors shown here come from a young man who received the YFV17D yellow fever vaccine. CDR3s leave out the opening cysteine and the closing phenylalanine or tryptophan. The order of the fields is clone size, CDR3 length, V gene, CDR3 protein. Only part of the rows carry a size: once, few, many, or a class if the clone is expanded.

many,14,TRBV27,ASSPTSTSGANEQF
-,12,TRBV4-3,ASSHTDLTDTQY
-,15,TRBV5-8,ASSPRGPISGANVLT
-,12,TRBV3-1,ATWDRGRTDTQY
few,14,TRBV6-2/TRBV6-3,ASSYPGQELPYGYT
few,13,TRBV6-1,ASSVFGGPLQPQH
many,12,TRBV7-2,ASSFPGGQETQY
-,16,TRBV7-3,ASSLKVVPGSYNSPLH
few,13,TRBV28,ASSLYAPGSYEQY
few,11,TRBV29-1,SVVNRETGELF
-,18,TRBV3-1,ASSQDGGPGLAGITDTQY
few,13,TRBV7-8,ASSFLGAPRNEQF
few,11,TRBV5-1,ASSPGRDYEQY
few,12,TRBV7-2,ASSSGQGHNEQF
-,12,TRBV7-6,ASSSRDRASEQY
-,12,TRBV19,ASRTDWNTGELF
few,13,TRBV18,ASSLASGGPHEQY
few,11,TRBV5-5,ASSPQDYNEQF
few,12,TRBV7-2,ASSDSGLQETQY
-,12,TRBV7-6,ASSLGRLGETQY